This TCR beta chain derives from a study of blood T cell repertoires in COVID-19. Study information: Italy, Spain and the United States were the sources of the convalescent and acute COVID-19 samples.

Clones were sequenced by immunoSEQ multiplex PCR, and TCRdb holds only the in-frame ones, with some missing. The top ten hold around 2% of the sample, which has about 270,000 clones, around 87% seen once. CDR1 is SGHRS and CDR2 is YFSETQ in the germline V gene. The CDR3 consists of 16 residues. V shed 5 bases, J shed 2 bases, and the junction held 7 bases outside the gene matches. Those who participated ranged in age from roughly 18 to 89 years and resided in 20 to 30 US areas. Assignments of participants to cohorts depended upon their own reported clinical history. The chain combines TRBV5-1 with TRBJ2-3; 11 bases are a match to TRBD2. What was sequenced was PBMCs or T cells enriched from blood (not recorded which). The sequence was collected from a woman between 18 and 29 years old who had recovered from COVID-19. The CDR3 DNA is TGCGCCAGCAGTTCGGGGACTAGCGGACCCACAGATACGCAGTATTTT. Protein: CASSSGTSGPTDTQYF.